This TCR beta chain originates from a study of cytomegalovirus exposure and HLA in healthy donors. The CDR3 sequence is 16 residues long. Trimming cost V 4 bases and J 1 base; bases outside gene matches: 4. CDR1 and CDR2 (germline): KGHSH, LQKENI. The PCR used 60 Vbeta and 13 Jbeta primers. The table came from immunoSEQ multiplex PCR; TCRdb's copy has only in-frame clones and leaves some out. The profile covers around 200,000 clones, with less than 85% appearing a single time and 0.5% to 0.8% taken by the ten largest. This chain links TRBV18 with TRBJ2-2, with 9 bases lining up with TRBD1. The TCR was taken from a boy younger than 18 in good health and CMV-seronegative. Sequenced input: PBMCs. This chain's CDR3 is CASSLQTGGNTGELFF. The DNA for the CDR3 is TGTGCCAGCTCACTACAGACAGGGGGGAACACCGGGGAGCTGTTTTTT.